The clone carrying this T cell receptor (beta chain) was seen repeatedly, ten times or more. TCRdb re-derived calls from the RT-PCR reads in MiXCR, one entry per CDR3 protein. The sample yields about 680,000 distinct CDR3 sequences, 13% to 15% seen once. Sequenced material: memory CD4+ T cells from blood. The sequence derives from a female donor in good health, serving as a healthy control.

CDR3 DNA: TGCAGAACCAGGACGGGAGTTACAGATACGCAGTATTTT. Translated: CRTRTGVTDTQYF. V is TRBV20-1 and J is TRBJ2-3; TRBD2 might be the D (6 bases). The germline V gene encodes CDR1 DFQATT and CDR2 SNEGSKA (reference sequence). CDR3 size: 13 residues.